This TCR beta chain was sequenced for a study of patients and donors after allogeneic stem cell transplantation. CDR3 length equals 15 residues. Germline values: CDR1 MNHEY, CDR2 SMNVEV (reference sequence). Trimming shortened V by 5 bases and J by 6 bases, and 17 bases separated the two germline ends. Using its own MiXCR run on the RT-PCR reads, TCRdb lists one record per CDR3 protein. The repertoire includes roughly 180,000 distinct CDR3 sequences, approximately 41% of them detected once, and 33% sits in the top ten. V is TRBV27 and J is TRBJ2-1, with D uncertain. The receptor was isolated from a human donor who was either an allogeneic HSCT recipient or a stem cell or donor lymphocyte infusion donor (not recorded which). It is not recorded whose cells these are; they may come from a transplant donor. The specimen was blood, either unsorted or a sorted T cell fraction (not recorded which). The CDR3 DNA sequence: TGTGCCAGCAGTGCCTTTGATCCGAAGGTCAATGAGCAGTTCTTC. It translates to CASSAFDPKVNEQFF.